This TCR beta chain was documented in a study of T cell changes during pregnancy in multiple sclerosis. The repertoire was sequenced with immunoSEQ multiplex PCR; TCRdb's copy has only in-frame clones and lacks some. The sample holds some 52,000 clones; about 92% are singletons and the top ten take less than 0.8%. Germline V gene lookup returns CDR1 SGDLS and CDR2 YYNGEE. The CDR3 has 16 amino acids. J was trimmed by 4 bases and V by 5 bases; bases with no gene match: 6. The sample in question was CD4+ T cells from peripheral blood mononuclear cells, obtained in the third trimester of pregnancy. This chain joins TRBV9 and TRBJ1-6, with 10 positions matching TRBD1. This receptor was taken from a female donor with multiple sclerosis, enrolled in a pregnancy study. CDR3 coding DNA: TGTGCCAGCAGTGACACGGGACAGGGGTATAATTCACCCCTCCACTTT. Residues: CASSDTGQGYNSPLHF.